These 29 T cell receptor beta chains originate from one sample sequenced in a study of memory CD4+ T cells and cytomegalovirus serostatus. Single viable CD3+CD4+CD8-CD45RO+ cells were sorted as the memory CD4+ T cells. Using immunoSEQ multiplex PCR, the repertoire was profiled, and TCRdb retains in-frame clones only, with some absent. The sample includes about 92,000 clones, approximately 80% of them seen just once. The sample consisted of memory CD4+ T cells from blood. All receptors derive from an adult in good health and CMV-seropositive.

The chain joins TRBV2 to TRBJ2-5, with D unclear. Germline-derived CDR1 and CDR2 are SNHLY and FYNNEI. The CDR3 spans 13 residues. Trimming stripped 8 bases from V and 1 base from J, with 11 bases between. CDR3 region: CASGVRSQETQYF. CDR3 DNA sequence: TGTGCCAGCGGTGTGAGGTCCCAAGAGACCCAGTACTTC.

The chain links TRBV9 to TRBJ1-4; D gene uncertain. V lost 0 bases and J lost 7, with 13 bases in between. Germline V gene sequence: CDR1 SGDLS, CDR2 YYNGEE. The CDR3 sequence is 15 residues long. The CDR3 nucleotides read TGTGCCAGCAGCGTAGAGGGTAGCTACAGTGAAAAACTGTTTTTT. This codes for CASSVEGSYSEKLFF.

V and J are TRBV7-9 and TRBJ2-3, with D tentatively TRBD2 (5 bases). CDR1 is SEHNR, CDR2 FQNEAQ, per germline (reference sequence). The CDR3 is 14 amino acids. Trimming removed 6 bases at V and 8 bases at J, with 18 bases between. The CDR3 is CASRDSGSRGTQYF. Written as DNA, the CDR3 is TGTGCCAGCAGAGATAGTGGGAGTCGGGGTACGCAGTATTTT.

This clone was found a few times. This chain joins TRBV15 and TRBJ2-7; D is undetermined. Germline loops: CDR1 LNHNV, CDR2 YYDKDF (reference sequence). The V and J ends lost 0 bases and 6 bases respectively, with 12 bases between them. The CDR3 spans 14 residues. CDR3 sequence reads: CATSREMHLSEQYF. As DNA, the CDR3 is TGTGCCACCAGCAGAGAAATGCACCTTAGCGAGCAGTACTTC.

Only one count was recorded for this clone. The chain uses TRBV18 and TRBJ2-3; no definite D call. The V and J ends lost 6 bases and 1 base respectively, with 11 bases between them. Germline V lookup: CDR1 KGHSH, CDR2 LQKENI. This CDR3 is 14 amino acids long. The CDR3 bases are TGTGCCAGCTCGCCCACGTGGGGCACAGATACGCAGTATTTT. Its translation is CASSPTWGTDTQYF.

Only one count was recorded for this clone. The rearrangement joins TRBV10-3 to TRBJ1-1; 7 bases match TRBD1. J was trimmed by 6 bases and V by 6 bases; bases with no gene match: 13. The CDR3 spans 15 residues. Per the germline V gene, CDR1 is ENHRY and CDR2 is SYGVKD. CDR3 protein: CAIRRRDSGDAEAFF. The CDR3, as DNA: TGTGCCATCAGGAGGAGGGACAGCGGCGACGCTGAAGCTTTCTTT.

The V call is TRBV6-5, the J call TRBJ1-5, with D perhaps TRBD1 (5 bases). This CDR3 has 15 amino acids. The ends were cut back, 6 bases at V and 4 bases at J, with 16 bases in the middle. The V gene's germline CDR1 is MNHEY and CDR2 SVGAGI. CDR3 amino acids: CASRPFKGSNQPQHF. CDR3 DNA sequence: TGTGCCAGCAGACCCTTCAAGGGGAGTAATCAGCCCCAGCATTTT.

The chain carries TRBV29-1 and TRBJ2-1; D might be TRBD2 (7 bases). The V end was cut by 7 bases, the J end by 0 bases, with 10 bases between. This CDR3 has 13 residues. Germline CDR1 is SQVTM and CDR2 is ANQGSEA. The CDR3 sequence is CSGGGASYNEQFF. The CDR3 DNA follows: TGCAGCGGAGGGGGGGCCTCCTACAATGAGCAGTTCTTC.

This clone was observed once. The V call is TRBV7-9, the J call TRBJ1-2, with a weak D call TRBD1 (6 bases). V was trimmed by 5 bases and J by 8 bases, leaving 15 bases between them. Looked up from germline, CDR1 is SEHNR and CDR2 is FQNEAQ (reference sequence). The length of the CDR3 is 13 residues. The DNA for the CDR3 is TGTGCCAGCAGCCCAGGGGAGGGAGAGGGCTACACCTTC. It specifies CASSPGEGEGYTF.

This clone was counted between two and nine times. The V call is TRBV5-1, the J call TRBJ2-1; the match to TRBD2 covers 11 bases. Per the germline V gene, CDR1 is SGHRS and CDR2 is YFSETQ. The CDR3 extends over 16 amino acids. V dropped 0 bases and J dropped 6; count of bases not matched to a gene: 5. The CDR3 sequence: CASSLDGTSGFNEQFF. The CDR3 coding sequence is TGCGCCAGCAGCTTGGATGGGACTAGCGGATTCAATGAGCAGTTCTTC.

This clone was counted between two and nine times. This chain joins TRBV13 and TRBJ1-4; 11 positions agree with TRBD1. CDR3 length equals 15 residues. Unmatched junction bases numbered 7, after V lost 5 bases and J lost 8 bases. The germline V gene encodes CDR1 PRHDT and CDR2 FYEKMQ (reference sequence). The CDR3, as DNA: TGTGCCAGCAGCCAAAGGGACAGGGGGGAGGAAAAACTGTTTTTT. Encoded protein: CASSQRDRGEEKLFF.

CDR3: CASSSAAAGAETQYF. The CDR3 region has the DNA TGTGCCAGCAGTTCTGCGGCTGCGGGAGCTGAGACCCAGTACTTC. The chain is built from TRBV28 and TRBJ2-5; 7 bases match TRBD2. This CDR3 is built from 15 residues. The germline V gene encodes CDR1 MDHEN and CDR2 SYDVKM. V lost 4 bases, J lost 5 bases, and 10 bases stayed unmatched.

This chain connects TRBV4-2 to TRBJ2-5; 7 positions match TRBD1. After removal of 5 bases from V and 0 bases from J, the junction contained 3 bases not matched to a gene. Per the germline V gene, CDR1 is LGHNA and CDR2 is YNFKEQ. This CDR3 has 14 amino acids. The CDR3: CASSLGTDQETQYF. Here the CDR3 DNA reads TGTGCCAGCAGCTTGGGGACAGACCAAGAGACCCAGTACTTC.

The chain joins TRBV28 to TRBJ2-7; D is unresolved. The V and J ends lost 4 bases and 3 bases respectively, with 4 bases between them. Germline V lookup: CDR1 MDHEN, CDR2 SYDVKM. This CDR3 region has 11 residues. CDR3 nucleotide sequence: TGTGCCAGCAGTTCAAACTACGAGCAGTACTTC. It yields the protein CASSSNYEQYF.

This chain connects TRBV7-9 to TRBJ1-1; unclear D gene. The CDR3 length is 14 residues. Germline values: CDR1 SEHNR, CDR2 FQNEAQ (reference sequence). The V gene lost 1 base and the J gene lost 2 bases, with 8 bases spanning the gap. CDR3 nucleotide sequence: TGTGCCAGCAGCTTAGTTTTCAGAAACACTGAAGCTTTCTTT. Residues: CASSLVFRNTEAFF.

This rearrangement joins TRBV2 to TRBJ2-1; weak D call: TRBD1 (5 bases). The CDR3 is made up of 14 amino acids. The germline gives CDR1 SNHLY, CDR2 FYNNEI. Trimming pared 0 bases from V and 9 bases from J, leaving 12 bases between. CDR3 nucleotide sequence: TGTGCCAGCAGTGAAGCGCTATGGGGCGTTGAGCAGTTCTTC. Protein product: CASSEALWGVEQFF. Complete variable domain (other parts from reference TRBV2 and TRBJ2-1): EPEVTQTPSHQVTQMGQEVILRCVPISNHLYFYWYRQILGQKVEFLVSFYNNEISEKSEIFDDQFSVERPDGSNFTLKIRSTKLEDSAMYFCASSEALWGVEQFFGPGTRLTVL.

In DNA form, the CDR3 reads TGTGCCAGCACGTCAAGGCTCTCCTACGAGCAGTACTTC. This sequence encodes CASTSRLSYEQYF. The V and J genes are TRBV6-5 and TRBJ2-7; D ambiguous. Germline V gene sequence: CDR1 MNHEY, CDR2 SVGAGI. The CDR3 length is 13 residues. V was trimmed by 7 bases and J by 0 bases, leaving 10 bases between them.

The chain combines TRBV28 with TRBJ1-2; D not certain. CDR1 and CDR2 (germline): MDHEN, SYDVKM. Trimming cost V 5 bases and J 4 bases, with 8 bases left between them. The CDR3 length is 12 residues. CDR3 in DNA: TGTGCCAGCAGTGACAAATCCTATGGCTACACCTTC. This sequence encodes CASSDKSYGYTF.

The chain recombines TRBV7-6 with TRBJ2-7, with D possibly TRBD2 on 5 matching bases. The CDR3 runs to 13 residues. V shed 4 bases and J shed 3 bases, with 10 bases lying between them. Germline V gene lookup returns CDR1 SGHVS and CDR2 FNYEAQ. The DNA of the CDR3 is TGTGCCAGCAGCTCGGGATCCTTCTACGAGCAGTACTTC. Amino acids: CASSSGSFYEQYF.

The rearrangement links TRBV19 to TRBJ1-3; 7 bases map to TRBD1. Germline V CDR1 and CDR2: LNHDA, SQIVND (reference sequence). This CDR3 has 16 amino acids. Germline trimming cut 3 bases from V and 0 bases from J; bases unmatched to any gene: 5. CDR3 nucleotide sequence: TGTGCCAGTAGTATCCGGACAGGTAGCTCTGGAAACACCATATATTTT. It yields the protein CASSIRTGSSGNTIYF.

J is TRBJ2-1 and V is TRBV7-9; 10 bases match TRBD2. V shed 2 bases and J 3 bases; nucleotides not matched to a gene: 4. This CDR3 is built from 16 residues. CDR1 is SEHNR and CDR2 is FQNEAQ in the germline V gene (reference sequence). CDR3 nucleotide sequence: TGTGCCAGCAGCTTAAGTCTAGCGGGAGTCTACAATGAGCAGTTCTTC. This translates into CASSLSLAGVYNEQFF.

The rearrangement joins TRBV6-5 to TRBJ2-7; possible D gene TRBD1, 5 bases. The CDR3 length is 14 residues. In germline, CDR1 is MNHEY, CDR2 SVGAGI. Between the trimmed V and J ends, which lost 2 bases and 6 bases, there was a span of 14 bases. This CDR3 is CASSYGLGATEQYF. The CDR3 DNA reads TGTGCCAGCAGTTACGGTCTAGGGGCGACCGAGCAGTACTTC.

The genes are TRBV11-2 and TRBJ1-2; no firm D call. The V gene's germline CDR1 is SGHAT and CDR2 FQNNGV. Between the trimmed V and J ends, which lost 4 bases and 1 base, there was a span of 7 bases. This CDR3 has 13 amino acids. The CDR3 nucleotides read TGTGCCAGCAGCTCCCTATTTAACTATGGCTACACCTTC. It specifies CASSSLFNYGYTF.

CDR3 loop: CASKGITNYGYTF. The CDR3 DNA follows: TGTGCCAGCAAGGGTATAACCAACTATGGCTACACCTTC. The chain couples TRBV19 to TRBJ1-2; unclear D gene. Trimming took off 9 bases at V and 2 bases at J, with 13 bases between the two ends. This CDR3 is 13 amino acids long. The germline CDR1 and CDR2 sequences are LNHDA and SQIVND (reference sequence).

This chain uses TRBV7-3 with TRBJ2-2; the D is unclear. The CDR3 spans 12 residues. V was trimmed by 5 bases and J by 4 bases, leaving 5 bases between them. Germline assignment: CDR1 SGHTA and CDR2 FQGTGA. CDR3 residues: CASSPGTGELFF. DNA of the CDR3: TGTGCCAGCAGCCCCGGCACCGGGGAGCTGTTTTTT.

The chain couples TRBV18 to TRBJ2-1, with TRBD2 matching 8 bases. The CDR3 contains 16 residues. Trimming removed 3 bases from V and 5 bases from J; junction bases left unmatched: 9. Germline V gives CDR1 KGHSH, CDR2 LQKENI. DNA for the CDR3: TGTGCCAGCTCACCCCAACCGGGACTAGACAACAATGAGCAGTTCTTC. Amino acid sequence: CASSPQPGLDNNEQFF.

The CDR3 sequence: CASFRGKGDEQFF. The CDR3 DNA reads as TGCGCCAGCTTCCGAGGGAAGGGCGATGAGCAGTTCTTC. J is TRBJ2-1 and V is TRBV10-2, with D possibly matching TRBD2 (5 bases). Germline V CDR1 and CDR2: WSHSY, SAAADI. V shed 8 bases and J shed 8 bases, with 16 bases lying between them. The CDR3 sequence is 13 residues long.

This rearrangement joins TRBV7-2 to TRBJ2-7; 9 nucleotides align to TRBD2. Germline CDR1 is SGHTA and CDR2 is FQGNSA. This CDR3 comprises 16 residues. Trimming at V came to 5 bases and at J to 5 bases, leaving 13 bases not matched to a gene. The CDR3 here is CASSQTGGLAGNEQYF. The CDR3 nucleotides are TGTGCCAGCAGCCAAACGGGTGGCCTAGCGGGAAACGAGCAGTACTTC. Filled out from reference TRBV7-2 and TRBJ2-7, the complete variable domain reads GAGVSQSPSNKVTEKGKDVELRCDPISGHTALYWYRQSLGQGLEFLIYFQGNSAPDKSGLPSDRFSAERTGGSVSTLTIQRTQQEDSAVYLCASSQTGGLAGNEQYFGPGTRLTVT.

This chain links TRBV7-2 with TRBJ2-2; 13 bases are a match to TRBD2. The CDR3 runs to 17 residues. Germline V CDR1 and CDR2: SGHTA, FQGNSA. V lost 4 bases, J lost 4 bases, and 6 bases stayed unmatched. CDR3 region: CASSYRTSGSATGELFF. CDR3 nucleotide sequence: TGTGCCAGCAGCTACCGGACTAGCGGGAGCGCCACCGGGGAGCTGTTTTTT.